The T cell receptor (beta chain) under discussion was sequenced for a study of neurological immune-mediated disorders. This clonotype was seen only a few times. Per germline, CDR1 KGHSH and CDR2 LQKENI. J was trimmed by 4 bases and V by 8 bases; bases with no gene match: 6. The CDR3 is made up of 13 amino acids. TCRdb redid the calling of the 5' RACE reads with MiXCR, one entry per CDR3 protein. The repertoire holds about 20,000 distinct CDR3 sequences, with around 28% as singletons. The rearrangement links TRBV18 to TRBJ2-7, with 9 bases that match TRBD1. The TCR originated in a man aged 50-59 years with HTLV-1-associated myelopathy (HAM/TSP). The sample was PBMCs. CDR3 in DNA: TGTGCCAGCACGCCGGGACAGGGTTACGAGCAGTACTTC. Amino acid sequence: CASTPGQGYEQYF.